The clone carrying this T cell receptor (beta chain) came up many times. Its antigen is not known. The CDR3 length is 20 residues. V gave up 2 bases and J gave up 3 bases; unmatched junction bases: 14. Germline V gene lookup returns CDR1 SGHTA and CDR2 FQGNSA. This entry is derived from a study of blood T cells in healthy people across ages. Study conclusions and caveats: Per million T cells, the diversity of TCR beta decreased roughly linearly as age advanced.

Researchers collected around 10 milliliters of peripheral blood from every single donor. A minimum of 6 million PBMCs was isolated per sample. Then a second PCR, running about 6 to 12 cycles, was carried out with a sample-barcoded 5' primer and a J-beta primer mix. TCRdb reprocessed the 5' RACE reads with MiXCR, giving one entry per CDR3 protein. The table has hundreds of thousands of distinct CDR3 sequences, approximately 52% seen once. The origin of this receptor is a woman older than 75 in good health. The chain combines TRBV7-2 with TRBJ2-3, with 13 nucleotides matching TRBD2. The specimen sequenced was blood. CDR3 nucleotides: TGTGCCAGCAGCTTAAGGGCGGGGGGACTAGCGGGAAGTGGTACAGATACGCAGTATTTT. Protein sequence: CASSLRAGGLAGSGTDTQYF.